Shown below are 17 T cell receptor beta chains from a single sample sequenced in a study of T cell repertoires in cytomegalovirus infection (dated by TCRdb to the late 2010s). Sequencing was carried out with an Illumina HiSeq 1500. Through fastp at Q25 and MiXCR, TCRdb rebuilt clones from the public reads, retaining in-frame beta chains. Rows are unified per CDR3 protein, each entry keeping the most common DNA and genes. The table for this sample lists around 100,000 distinct CDR3 sequences; under 35% of them were counted only once. Jointly, the top ten make up around two fifths of the sample. What this sample's treatment or condition label stands for: in vitro stimulation with specific CMV peptide epitopes to enrich CMV-specific T cells. These receptors have no identified antigens. The specimen was CD8+ T cells from cultured PBMCs, collected from culture after CMV antigen stimulation. These receptors all stem from a human donor in good health (CMV status not recorded). Some clones in this sample may be carry-over from other donors' samples.

This chain connects TRBV5-6 to TRBJ1-2; D gene unclear. The V gene lost 3 bases and the J gene lost 4 bases, with 13 bases spanning the gap. The CDR3 spans 14 residues. Per the germline V gene, CDR1 is SGHDT and CDR2 is YYEEEE. The CDR3 nucleotides are TGTGCCAGCAGCTCCGACGGACCACTCTATGGCTACACCTTC. Translated: CASSSDGPLYGYTF. Full variable domain (outside the CDR3, taken from reference TRBV5-6 and TRBJ1-2): DAGVTQSPTHLIKTRGQQVTLRCSPKSGHDTVSWYQQALGQGPQFIFQYYEEEERQRGNFPDRFSGHQFPNYSSELNVNALLLGDSALYLCASSSDGPLYGYTFGSGTRLTVV.

This clonotype turned up a few times. CDR3 region: CASSYSNYVTGPNEKLFF. The CDR3 DNA reads as TGTGCCAGCAGTTACTCGAATTACGTGACGGGTCCTAATGAAAAACTGTTTTTT. The chain carries TRBV6-5 and TRBJ1-4; D is uncertain. CDR3 size: 18 residues. Trimming stripped 0 bases from V and 3 bases from J, with 17 bases between. Germline V gene data show CDR1 as MNHEY and CDR2 as SVGAGI.

There are a few counts of this clonotype. This chain links TRBV28 with TRBJ1-1, with 7 bases identical to TRBD1. The junction had 9 bases not matched to a gene; V was cut back by 1 base and J by 7 bases. In germline, CDR1 is MDHEN, CDR2 SYDVKM. The CDR3 is 15 amino acids. The CDR3 sequence: CASSLLSGQTFEAFF. DNA for the CDR3: TGTGCCAGCAGTTTATTGTCGGGACAGACATTTGAAGCTTTCTTT.

The chain has TRBV6-5 and TRBJ2-1, with 9 bases matching TRBD2. Looked up from germline, CDR1 is MNHEY and CDR2 is SVGAGI. CDR3 length: 16 residues. The V segment lost 2 bases and the J segment 4 bases; nucleotides outside the gene matches: 6. CDR3 in amino acids: CASSYELAGLYNEQFF. CDR3 bases: TGTGCCAGCAGTTACGAGCTAGCGGGGCTTTACAATGAGCAGTTCTTC.

The V call is TRBV2, the J call TRBJ2-3, with D maybe TRBD1 (7 bases). V lost 8 bases and J lost 4, with 13 bases in between. The germline CDR1 and CDR2 sequences are SNHLY and FYNNEI. This CDR3 has 13 residues. CDR3 in amino acids: CASPRGVADTQYF. The CDR3, as DNA: TGTGCCAGCCCCAGGGGGGTGGCAGATACGCAGTATTTT.

The chain couples TRBV5-8 to TRBJ2-3; TRBD2 aligns across 8 bases. With V trimmed by 4 bases and J by 2 bases, 9 bases remained unmatched. The CDR3 consists of 16 residues. Germline values: CDR1 SGHTS, CDR2 YDEGEE. The CDR3 loop is CASSPTGGSITDTQYF. CDR3 in DNA: TGTGCCAGCAGCCCCACGGGGGGGTCGATCACAGATACGCAGTATTTT.

The V call is TRBV19, the J call TRBJ1-2; 7 nucleotides match TRBD1. CDR3 length equals 15 residues. The J segment lost 0 bases and the V segment lost 6 bases, leaving 7 bases of the junction unmatched. The V gene's germline CDR1 is LNHDA and CDR2 SQIVND (reference sequence). The CDR3 DNA reads TGTGCCAGTAGCGCCGGGACAGCAACTAACTATGGCTACACCTTC. Protein: CASSAGTATNYGYTF.

V and J are TRBV23-1 and TRBJ2-1; either TRBD1 or TRBD2 may fit D (6 bases each). TRBV23-1 carries the ORF label, with uncertain function. The CDR3 has 13 residues. Trimming stripped 3 bases from V and 8 bases from J, with 11 bases between. The CDR3: CASSQSGEDEQFF. As DNA, the CDR3 is TGCGCCAGCAGTCAGTCAGGGGAGGATGAGCAGTTCTTC.

There are many counts of this clonotype. The J gene is TRBJ2-3, the V gene TRBV28; tentative D call: TRBD1 (5 bases). The CDR3 is made up of 12 amino acids. Trimming pared 10 bases from V and 7 bases from J, leaving 15 bases between. Germline values: CDR1 MDHEN, CDR2 SYDVKM. In DNA, the CDR3 is TGTGCCACCTTCCTAAGGGGAAATACGCAGTATTTT. Residues: CATFLRGNTQYF.

V gene TRBV27 combines with J gene TRBJ2-5; possible D gene TRBD2, 6 bases. The germline gives CDR1 MNHEY, CDR2 SMNVEV (reference sequence). The CDR3 loop spans 14 amino acids. V was shortened by 3 bases and J by 2 bases, with 10 bases between the two germline ends. Written as DNA, the CDR3 is TGTGCCAGCAGTTTTGCGGGGAAACAAGAGACCCAGTACTTC. This sequence encodes CASSFAGKQETQYF.

V usage is TRBV20-1 and J usage is TRBJ1-6; 7 nucleotides match TRBD1. Per germline, CDR1 DFQATT and CDR2 SNEGSKA (reference sequence). This CDR3 region has 14 residues. With V trimmed by 7 bases and J by 8 bases, 11 bases remained unmatched. The DNA for the CDR3 is TGCAGTGGCAAGGGGGCGGGGGTGGATTCACCCCTCCACTTT. Its translation: CSGKGAGVDSPLHF.

V is TRBV6-1 and J is TRBJ1-2, with D unclear. Per the germline V gene, CDR1 is MNHNS and CDR2 is SASEGT. This CDR3 is built from 14 residues. V lost 4 bases, J lost 4 bases, and 13 bases lay in between. The CDR3 bases are TGTGCCAGCAGTGGAGATGTTGGTGGCTATGGCTACACCTTC. Translated: CASSGDVGGYGYTF.

This chain connects TRBV4-1 to TRBJ1-1; 7 bases align to TRBD1. Germline-derived CDR1 and CDR2 are MGHRA and YSYEKL. The ends lost 0 bases at V and 7 bases at J; junction bases unmatched: 11. This CDR3 is 16 amino acids long. The CDR3 sequence is CASSQEHGRGQDEAFF. The CDR3 DNA follows: TGCGCCAGCAGCCAAGAACACGGGAGGGGGCAAGATGAAGCTTTCTTT.

The V gene is TRBV27, the J gene TRBJ2-2; D may correspond to TRBD1 or TRBD2 (5 bases each). V lost 7 bases to trimming and J lost 1 base, with 16 bases between them. Germline-derived CDR1 and CDR2 are MNHEY and SMNVEV (reference sequence). The CDR3 sequence is 16 residues long. The CDR3 sequence: CASTPIGTMNTGELFF. The CDR3 nucleotides read TGTGCCAGCACCCCCATTGGGACGATGAACACCGGGGAGCTGTTTTTT.

CDR3 nucleotide sequence: TGTGCCAGCAGATTTACGGTATCGGAGGACTATGGCTACACCTTC. This codes for CASRFTVSEDYGYTF. V usage is TRBV5-4 and J usage is TRBJ1-2; D is uncertain. Trimming took 5 bases from V and 3 from J, leaving 17 bases between them. Germline V gene data show CDR1 as SGHNT and CDR2 as YYREEE (reference sequence). The CDR3 has 15 amino acids.

The rearrangement uses TRBV7-2 and TRBJ2-4; 12 nucleotides line up with TRBD2. Looked up from germline, CDR1 is SGHTA and CDR2 is FQGNSA. Trimming at V came to 0 bases and at J to 8 bases, leaving 5 bases not matched to a gene. The CDR3 consists of 16 residues. CDR3 loop: CASSLALAGGPDIQYF. In DNA, the CDR3 is TGTGCCAGCAGCTTAGCCCTAGCGGGGGGGCCAGACATTCAGTACTTC.

This clonotype was recorded at least ten times. The rearrangement uses TRBV7-6 and TRBJ2-3; perhaps D is TRBD1 or TRBD2 (5 bases each). The V end was cut by 2 bases, the J end by 3 bases, with 15 bases between. Germline loops: CDR1 SGHVS, CDR2 FNYEAQ. CDR3 length equals 16 residues. The CDR3 reads CASSLRDQKETDTQYF. The CDR3 DNA reads TGTGCCAGCAGCTTACGGGACCAGAAAGAAACAGATACGCAGTATTTT.